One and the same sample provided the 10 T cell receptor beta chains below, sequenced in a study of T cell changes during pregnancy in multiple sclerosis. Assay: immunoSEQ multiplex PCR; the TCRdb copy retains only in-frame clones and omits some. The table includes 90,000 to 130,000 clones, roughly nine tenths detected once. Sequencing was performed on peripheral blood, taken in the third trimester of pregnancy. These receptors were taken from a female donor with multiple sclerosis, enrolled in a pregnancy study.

For the CDR3, the DNA is TGTGCCAGTATCAACCTCCGGGACAGTAGCTCTGGGGCCAACGTCCTGACTTTC. This encodes CASINLRDSSSGANVLTF. The genes are TRBV19 and TRBJ2-6; 7 bases map to TRBD1. CDR3 length equals 18 residues. Germline lookup yields CDR1 LNHDA and CDR2 SQIVND (reference sequence). The junction had 12 bases not matched to a gene; V was cut back by 7 bases and J by 0 bases.

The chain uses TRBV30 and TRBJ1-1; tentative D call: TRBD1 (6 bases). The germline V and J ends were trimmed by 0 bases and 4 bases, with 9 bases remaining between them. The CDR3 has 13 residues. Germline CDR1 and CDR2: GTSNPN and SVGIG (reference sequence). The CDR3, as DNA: TGTGCCTGGAGTGTGGGAGGGGGCACTGAAGCTTTCTTT. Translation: CAWSVGGGTEAFF.

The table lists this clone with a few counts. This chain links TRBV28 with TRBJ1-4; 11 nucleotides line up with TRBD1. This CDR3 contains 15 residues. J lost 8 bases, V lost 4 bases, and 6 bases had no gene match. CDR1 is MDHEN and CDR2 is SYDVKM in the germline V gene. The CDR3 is CASSYGTGGNEKLFF. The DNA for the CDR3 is TGTGCCAGCAGTTATGGGACAGGGGGTAACGAAAAACTGTTTTTT.

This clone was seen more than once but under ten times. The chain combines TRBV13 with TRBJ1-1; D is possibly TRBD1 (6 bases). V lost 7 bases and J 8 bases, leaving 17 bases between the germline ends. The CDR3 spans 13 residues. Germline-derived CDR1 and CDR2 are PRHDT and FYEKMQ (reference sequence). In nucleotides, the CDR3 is TGTGCCAGCACCCCCCTAGGGGGACCAGAAGCTTTCTTT. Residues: CASTPLGGPEAFF.

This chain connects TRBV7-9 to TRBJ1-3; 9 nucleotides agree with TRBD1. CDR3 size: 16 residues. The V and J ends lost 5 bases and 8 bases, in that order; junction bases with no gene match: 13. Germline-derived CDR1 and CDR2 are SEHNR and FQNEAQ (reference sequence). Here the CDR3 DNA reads TGTGCCAGCAGCCCTCGGGGTGGGACAGGGCTAGACACCATATATTTT. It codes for CASSPRGGTGLDTIYF.

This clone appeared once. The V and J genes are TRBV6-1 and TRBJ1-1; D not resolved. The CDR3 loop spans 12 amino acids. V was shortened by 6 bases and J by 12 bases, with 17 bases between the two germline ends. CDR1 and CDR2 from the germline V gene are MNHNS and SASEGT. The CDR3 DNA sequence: TGTGCCAGCAGAGCCGAGAGAATCGTGTCTTTCTTT. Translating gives CASRAERIVSFF.

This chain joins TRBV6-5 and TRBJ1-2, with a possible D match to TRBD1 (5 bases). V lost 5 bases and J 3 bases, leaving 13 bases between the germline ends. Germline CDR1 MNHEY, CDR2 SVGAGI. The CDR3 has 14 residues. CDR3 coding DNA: TGTGCCAGCAGTCTACAGGCGTCCGACTATGGCTACACCTTC. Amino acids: CASSLQASDYGYTF.

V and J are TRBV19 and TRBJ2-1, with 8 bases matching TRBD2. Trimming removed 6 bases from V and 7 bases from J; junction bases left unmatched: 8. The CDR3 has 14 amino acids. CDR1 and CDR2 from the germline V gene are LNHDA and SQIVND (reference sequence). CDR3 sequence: CASSPGLVSNEQFF. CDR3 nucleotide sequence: TGTGCCAGTAGCCCGGGACTAGTTTCAAATGAGCAGTTCTTC.

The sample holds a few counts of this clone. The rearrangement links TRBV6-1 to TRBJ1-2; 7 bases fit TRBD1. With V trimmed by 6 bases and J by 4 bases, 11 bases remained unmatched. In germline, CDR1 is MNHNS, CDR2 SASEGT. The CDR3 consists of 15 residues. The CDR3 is CASSPQEGAGYGYTF. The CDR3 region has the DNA TGTGCCAGCAGCCCCCAAGAGGGGGCGGGCTATGGCTACACCTTC.

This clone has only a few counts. DNA for the CDR3: TGTGCCAGCGGGCCTGACAGGGGCGCGGGTCAGCCCCAGCATTTT. Protein sequence: CASGPDRGAGQPQHF. The chain combines TRBV5-5 with TRBJ1-5; 8 positions match TRBD1. Unmatched junction bases numbered 12, after V lost 7 bases and J lost 6 bases. The CDR3 runs 15 residues. CDR1 SGHKS and CDR2 YYEKEE come from the germline V gene (reference sequence).